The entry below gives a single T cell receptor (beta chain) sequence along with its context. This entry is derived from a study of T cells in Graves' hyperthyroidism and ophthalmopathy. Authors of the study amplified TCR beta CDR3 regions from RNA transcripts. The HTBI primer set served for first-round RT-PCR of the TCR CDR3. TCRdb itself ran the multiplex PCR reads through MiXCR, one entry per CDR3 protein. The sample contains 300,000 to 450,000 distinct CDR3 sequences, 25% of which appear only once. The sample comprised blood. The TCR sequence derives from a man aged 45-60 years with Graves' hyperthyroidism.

CDR3 bases: TGCGCCAGCAGCCAAGAGGGGCGACTTCAAGAGACCCAGTACTTC. This gives the protein CASSQEGRLQETQYF. V is TRBV4-1 and J is TRBJ2-5, with D perhaps TRBD1 (5 bases). The length of the CDR3 is 15 residues. V dropped 0 bases and J dropped 2 bases, with 10 bases sitting between them. Germline V gene lookup returns CDR1 MGHRA and CDR2 YSYEKL.